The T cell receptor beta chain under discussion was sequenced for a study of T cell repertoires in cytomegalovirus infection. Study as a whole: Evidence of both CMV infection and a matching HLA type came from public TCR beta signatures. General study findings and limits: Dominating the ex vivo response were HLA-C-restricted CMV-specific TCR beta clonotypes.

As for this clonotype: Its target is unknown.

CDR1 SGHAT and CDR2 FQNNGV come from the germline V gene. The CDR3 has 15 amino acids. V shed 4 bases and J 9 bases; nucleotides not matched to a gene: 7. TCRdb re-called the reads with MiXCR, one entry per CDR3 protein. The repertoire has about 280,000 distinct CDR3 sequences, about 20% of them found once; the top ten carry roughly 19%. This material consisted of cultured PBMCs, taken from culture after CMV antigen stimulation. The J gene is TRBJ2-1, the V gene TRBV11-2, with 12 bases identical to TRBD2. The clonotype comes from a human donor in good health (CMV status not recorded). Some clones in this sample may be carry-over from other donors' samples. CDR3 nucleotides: TGTGCCAGCAGCTCAACTAGCGGGAGGTTGGTTGAGCAGTTCTTC. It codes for CASSSTSGRLVEQFF.